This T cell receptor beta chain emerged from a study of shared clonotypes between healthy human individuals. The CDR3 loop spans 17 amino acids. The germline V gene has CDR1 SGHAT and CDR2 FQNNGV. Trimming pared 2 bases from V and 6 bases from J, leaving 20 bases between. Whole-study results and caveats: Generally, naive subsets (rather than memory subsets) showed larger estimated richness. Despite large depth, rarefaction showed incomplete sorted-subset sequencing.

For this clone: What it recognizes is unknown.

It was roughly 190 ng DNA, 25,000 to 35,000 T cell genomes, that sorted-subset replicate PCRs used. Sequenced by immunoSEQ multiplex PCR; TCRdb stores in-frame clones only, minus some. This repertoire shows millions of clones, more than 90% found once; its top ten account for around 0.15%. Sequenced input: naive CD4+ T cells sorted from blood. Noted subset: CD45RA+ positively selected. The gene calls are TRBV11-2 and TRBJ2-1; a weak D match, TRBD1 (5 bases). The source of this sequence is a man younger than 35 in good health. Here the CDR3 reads CASSLSWQGVRANEQFF. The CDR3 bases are TGTGCCAGCAGCTTAAGTTGGCAAGGGGTCCGGGCCAATGAGCAGTTCTTC.